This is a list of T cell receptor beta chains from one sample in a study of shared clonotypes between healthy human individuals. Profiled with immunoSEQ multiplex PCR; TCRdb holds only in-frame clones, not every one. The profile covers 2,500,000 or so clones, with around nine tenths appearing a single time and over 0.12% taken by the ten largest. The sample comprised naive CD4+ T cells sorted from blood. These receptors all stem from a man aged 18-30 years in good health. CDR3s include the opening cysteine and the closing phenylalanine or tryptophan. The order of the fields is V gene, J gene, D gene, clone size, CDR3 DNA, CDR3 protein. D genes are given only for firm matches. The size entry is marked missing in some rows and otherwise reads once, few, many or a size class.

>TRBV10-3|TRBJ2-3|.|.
TGTGCCATCAAGGACCTCAAAGATACGCAGTATTTT
CAIKDLKDTQYF
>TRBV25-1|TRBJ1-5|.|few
TGTGCCAGCAGTGAGGTCGGCAATCAGCCCCAGCATTTT
CASSEVGNQPQHF
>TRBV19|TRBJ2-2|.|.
TGTGCCAGTAAACGGACACACACCGGGGAGCTGTTTTTT
CASKRTHTGELFF
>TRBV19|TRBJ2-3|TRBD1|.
TGTGCCAGTAGTATAGTAGGGACAGGGTTTGCAGATACGCAGTATTTT
CASSIVGTGFADTQYF
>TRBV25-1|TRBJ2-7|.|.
TGTGCCAGCAGTGATAATGCGTGGGAAACCTACGAGCAGTACTTC
CASSDNAWETYEQYF
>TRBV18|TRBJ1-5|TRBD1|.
TGTGCCAGCTCACCAACCGGGACAGTTAATCAGCCCCAGCATTTT
CASSPTGTVNQPQHF
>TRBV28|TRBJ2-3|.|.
TGTGCCAGCAGCCCCGTGGGGGGGCGACAGTACGCAGATACGCAGTATTTT
CASSPVGGRQYADTQYF
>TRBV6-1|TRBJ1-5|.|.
TGTGCCAGCAGTCCTTACCACGGAAATCAGCCCCAGCATTTT
CASSPYHGNQPQHF
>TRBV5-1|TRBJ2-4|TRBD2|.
TGCGCCAGCAGCGGACATGCGGGGGCGGGAGGGCCAGCCAAAAACATTCAGTACTTC
CASSGHAGAGGPAKNIQYF
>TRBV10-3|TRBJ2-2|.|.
TGTGCCATCAGTGAGGGCCCGGCAACGAACACCGGGGAGCTGTTTTTT
CAISEGPATNTGELFF
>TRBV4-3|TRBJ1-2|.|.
TGCGCCAGCAGCCAAGAGCGGGGAGGCTACACCTTC
CASSQERGGYTF
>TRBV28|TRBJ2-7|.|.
TGTGCCACCTTCAGAGCGGGCAGGGGGAACTACGAGCAGTACTTC
CATFRAGRGNYEQYF
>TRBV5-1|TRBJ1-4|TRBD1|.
TGCGCCAGCAGCCTACAACAGGGGCTTAATGAAAAACTGTTTTTT
CASSLQQGLNEKLFF
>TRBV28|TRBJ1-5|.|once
TGTGCCAGCAGTTCCCAGGGAGGTAGCAATCAGCCCCAGCATTTT
CASSSQGGSNQPQHF
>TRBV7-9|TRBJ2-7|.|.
TGTGCCAGCAGCTTGCATAGCTCCTACGAGCAGTACTTC
CASSLHSSYEQYF
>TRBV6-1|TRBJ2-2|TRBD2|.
TGTGCCAGCAGAGGGTGGGGGGGAGTGGCCGGGGAGCTGTTTTTT
CASRGWGGVAGELFF
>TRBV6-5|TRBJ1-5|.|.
TGTGCCAGCAGTTCCGACAACTATAGCAATCAGCCCCAGCATTTT
CASSSDNYSNQPQHF
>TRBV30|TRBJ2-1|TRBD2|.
TGTGCCTGGAGTGTAGGACTAGCGCCCAATGAGCAGTTCTTC
CAWSVGLAPNEQFF
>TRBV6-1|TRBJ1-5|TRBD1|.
TGTGCCAGCAGTGCACGACCTATTTTGGACAGGAGCAATCAGCCCCAGCATTTT
CASSARPILDRSNQPQHF
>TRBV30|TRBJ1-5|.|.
TGTGCCTGGACGGTGGGGGCGGGAGTCAATCAGCCCCAGCATTTT
CAWTVGAGVNQPQHF
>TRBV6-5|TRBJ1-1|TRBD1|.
TGTGCCAGCAGCAGGGGGTCTCACACTGAAGCTTTCTTT
CASSRGSHTEAFF
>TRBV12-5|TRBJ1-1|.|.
TGTGCTAGTGCAGCGAACACTGAAGCTTTCTTT
CASAANTEAFF
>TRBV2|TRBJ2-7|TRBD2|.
TGTGCCAGCAGTGGGGGTAGCGGGGGAGTCCTGGAGCAGTACTTC
CASSGGSGGVLEQYF